The rows below give T cell receptor beta chains drawn from one sample of a study of T cell repertoires in cytomegalovirus infection. Via MiXCR, TCRdb re-called the reads, giving one row per CDR3 protein. The repertoire holds approximately 180,000 distinct CDR3 sequences, nearly 9.5% seen once, with about 4.6% in the top ten. Sequenced: PBMCs. Receptors originate from a human donor in good health (CMV status not recorded). Some clones in this sample may be carry-over from other donors' samples. CDR3s include the opening cysteine and the closing phenylalanine or tryptophan. A D gene is named only where the DNA matches it firmly. Each size is once, few or many counts, or a class when the clone is expanded.

v_call	d_call	j_call	clone_size	cdr3_nt	cdr3_aa
TRBV28	TRBD2	TRBJ2-7	many	TGTGCCAGCAGGGCAGCTAGCGGGAGCACCTACGAGCAGTACTTC	CASRAASGSTYEQYF
TRBV7-9	.	TRBJ1-2	many	TGTGCCAGCAGCCCGCCCCGACCGGAGGGCTACACCTTC	CASSPPRPEGYTF
TRBV7-2	.	TRBJ1-1	many	TGTGCCAGCAGCTTATCCAGGGAAGAGAAAGCTTTCTTT	CASSLSREEKAFF
TRBV20-1	TRBD2	TRBJ2-5	many	TGCAGTGCGGTGGTGGCTAGCGGGCCCCAAGAGACCCAGTACTTC	CSAVVASGPQETQYF
TRBV7-2	TRBD2	TRBJ2-1	many	TGTGCCAGCAGCTTAGAGGGGGGACTAGCAGACGAGCAGTTCTTC	CASSLEGGLADEQFF
TRBV12-3/TRBV12-4	.	TRBJ1-5	many	TGTGCCAGCAGTTTAGCGGCGGGAGGGGGAAACTCGTTCAGCAATCAGCCCCAGCATTTT	CASSLAAGGGNSFSNQPQHF
TRBV7-2	.	TRBJ1-1	many	TGTGCCAGCAGCGGAGACCAGGGCCGGGCTACTGAAGCTTTCTTT	CASSGDQGRATEAFF
TRBV28	.	TRBJ2-5	many	TGTGCCAGCAGTTTTTCGTGGAGTCAGGGAGAGACCCAGTACTTC	CASSFSWSQGETQYF
TRBV20-1	TRBD2	TRBJ2-7	many	TGCAGTGCAGGACTAGCGGGATCGGCGTTTGGGTCCGGGGAGCAGTACTTC	CSAGLAGSAFGSGEQYF
TRBV5-6	TRBD1	TRBJ2-4	few	TGTGCCAGCAGCTTCCGGACAGGGGGAGACATTCAGTACTTC	CASSFRTGGDIQYF
TRBV7-2	.	TRBJ2-3	few	TGTGCCAGCAGCTCAACCGGGACGAAACAGTATACGCAGTATTTT	CASSSTGTKQYTQYF